This paragraph reports one TCR beta chain. This table comes from immunoSEQ multiplex PCR, and its TCRdb copy is limited to in-frame clones, with some not included. This sample has about 120,000 clones, with approximately 77% found just once. These data come from a study of blood T cell repertoires in COVID-19. Study summary: Samples taken during acute and convalescent COVID-19 were collected in the United States, Italy and Spain.

V lost 5 bases to trimming and J lost 4 bases, with 12 bases between them. CDR1 and CDR2 (germline): GTSNPN, SVGIG (reference sequence). There are 13 residues in the CDR3. Sequencing was done on a sample of peripheral blood. V gene TRBV30 combines with J gene TRBJ1-3; perhaps TRBD1 as D (5 bases). This receptor was obtained from a human donor in a cohort sampled during active COVID-19. The CDR3: CAWEGVLGNTIYF. Written as DNA, the CDR3 is TGTGCCTGGGAAGGGGTTTTGGGAAACACCATATATTTT.